The 8 T cell receptor beta chains below come from one sample, sequenced in a study of blood T cell repertoires in COVID-19. Clones were read by immunoSEQ multiplex PCR, and TCRdb kept only the in-frame ones, dropping some. The sample has approximately 140,000 clones, about 83% seen once. The sequenced material came from peripheral blood. The receptor set was obtained from a man aged 25-45 years with COVID-19, enrolled during active disease.

The chain carries TRBV28 and TRBJ1-5; 10 nucleotides line up with TRBD1. The V and J ends lost 5 bases and 6 bases, in that order; junction bases with no gene match: 7. This CDR3 spans 15 amino acids. Germline CDR1 MDHEN, CDR2 SYDVKM. The CDR3 sequence is CASSPPDRGAQPQHF. The CDR3 DNA is TGTGCCAGCAGTCCCCCGGACAGGGGGGCTCAGCCCCAGCATTTT.

This clone was picked up many times. The chain is built from TRBV3-1 (or the pseudogene TRBV3-2) and TRBJ1-6; possibly TRBD1 for D (5 bases). The germline V gene encodes CDR1 LGHDT and CDR2 YNNKEL (reference sequence). The CDR3 spans 17 residues. V lost 2 bases to trimming and J lost 14 bases, with 25 bases between them. The CDR3 sequence: CASSQHPPGAREGALHF. CDR3 in DNA: TGTGCCAGCAGCCAACACCCCCCTGGGGCTCGAGAAGGGGCCCTCCACTTT.

This clone was seen only once. The chain recombines TRBV24-1 with TRBJ1-2; the D gene is possibly TRBD1 (6 bases). V was clipped by 4 bases and J by 2 bases, with 7 bases between them. Germline CDR1 KGHDR, CDR2 SFDVKD. The CDR3 contains 13 residues. The CDR3 loop reads CATSERGNYGYTF. For the CDR3, the DNA is TGTGCCACCAGTGAAAGGGGGAACTATGGCTACACCTTC.

V usage is TRBV7-3 and J usage is TRBJ2-3; D might be TRBD2 (5 bases). V was trimmed by 5 bases and J by 5 bases, leaving 17 bases between them. CDR1 and CDR2 (germline): SGHTA, FQGTGA. The CDR3 is made up of 15 amino acids. The CDR3 here is CASSRRAASGDTQYF. In DNA, the CDR3 is TGTGCCAGCAGCCGGCGGGCAGCGTCTGGAGATACGCAGTATTTT.

The genes are TRBV30 and TRBJ1-1, with 7 bases lining up with TRBD1. The CDR3 is 13 amino acids. After removal of 7 bases from V and 3 bases from J, the junction contained 8 bases not matched to a gene. In germline, CDR1 is GTSNPN, CDR2 SVGIG (reference sequence). The CDR3 sequence is CALNRGQYTEAFF. DNA of the CDR3: TGTGCCTTGAACAGGGGCCAATACACTGAAGCTTTCTTT.

This chain connects TRBV2 to TRBJ2-3; TRBD2 matches 11 bases. Per germline, CDR1 SNHLY and CDR2 FYNNEI. With V trimmed by 5 bases and J by 5 bases, 12 bases remained unmatched. The CDR3 runs to 17 residues. The CDR3 loop reads CASSISGRALLGDTQYF. For the CDR3, the DNA is TGTGCCAGCAGTATTAGCGGGAGGGCCTTATTGGGAGATACGCAGTATTTT. Full variable domain (missing parts from reference TRBV2 and TRBJ2-3): EPEVTQTPSHQVTQMGQEVILRCVPISNHLYFYWYRQILGQKVEFLVSFYNNEISEKSEIFDDQFSVERPDGSNFTLKIRSTKLEDSAMYFCASSISGRALLGDTQYFGPGTRLTVL.

This rearrangement joins TRBV2 to TRBJ1-4; D uncertain. Germline V gene data show CDR1 as SNHLY and CDR2 as FYNNEI. V was shortened by 7 bases and J by 8 bases, with 17 bases between the two germline ends. The CDR3 is 14 amino acids. In DNA, the CDR3 is TGTGCCAGCAAACAGCAGGCGACGGGGGAAAAACTGTTTTTT. This translates into CASKQQATGEKLFF.

The chain is built from TRBV7-2 and TRBJ2-5, with TRBD2 matching over 7 bases. Germline V gene lookup returns CDR1 SGHTA and CDR2 FQGNSA. V dropped 5 bases and J dropped 6; count of bases not matched to a gene: 3. This CDR3 comprises 12 residues. The CDR3 region has the DNA TGTGCCAGCAGCCCAGCGGGACAGACCCAGTACTTC. Translation: CASSPAGQTQYF.